The 6 T cell receptor beta chains in this list originate from one sample, sequenced in a study of T cells in localized non-small cell lung cancer. Profiled with immunoSEQ multiplex PCR; TCRdb holds only in-frame clones, not every one. The sample has around 28,000 clones; 85% to 95% are singletons. Source: peripheral blood, taken before any cancer treatment. These receptors were obtained from a woman aged 35 to 70 with stage I lung adenocarcinoma.

This chain joins TRBV6-6 and TRBJ1-5, with D uncertain. The length of the CDR3 is 14 residues. V was trimmed by 2 bases and J by 6 bases, leaving 11 bases between them. Germline values: CDR1 MNHNY, CDR2 SVGAGI (reference sequence). In DNA, the CDR3 is TGTGCCAGCAGTTACGTGAGGGATGGTCAGCCCCAGCATTTT. This translates into CASSYVRDGQPQHF.

This sequence joins TRBV10-3 and TRBJ2-3; tentatively, D is TRBD1 (7 bases). Germline-derived CDR1 and CDR2 are ENHRY and SYGVKD. V shed 0 bases and J shed 5 bases, with 12 bases lying between them. The CDR3 length is 15 residues. In nucleotides, the CDR3 is TGTGCCATCAGTGAGTCGGGGCAGGGGGGAGATACGCAGTATTTT. This translates into CAISESGQGGDTQYF.

The V and J genes are TRBV18 and TRBJ2-1; D remains ambiguous. Trimming took off 3 bases at V and 8 bases at J, with 14 bases between the two ends. Germline CDR1 KGHSH, CDR2 LQKENI. The CDR3 consists of 14 residues. CDR3 sequence reads: CASSPSLGVDEQFF. CDR3 nucleotides: TGTGCCAGCTCACCTTCTCTCGGAGTCGATGAGCAGTTCTTC.

The DNA of the CDR3 is TGTGCCAGTAGTACGGCTTGGACGGTGGGAAATCAGCCCCAGCATTTT. It specifies CASSTAWTVGNQPQHF. This rearrangement joins TRBV19 to TRBJ1-5; D remains unclear. Germline lookup yields CDR1 LNHDA and CDR2 SQIVND (reference sequence). V shed 4 bases and J shed 4 bases, with 17 bases lying between them. CDR3 length: 16 amino acids.

J is TRBJ1-1 and V is TRBV28; TRBD1 is a possible D gene (5 bases). The CDR3 length is 15 residues. The V end lost 6 bases, the J end lost 1 base, and 15 bases lay between the germline ends. Per the germline V gene, CDR1 is MDHEN and CDR2 is SYDVKM. CDR3 residues: CASRPYYGGNTEAFF. CDR3 nucleotides: TGTGCCAGCAGACCTTACTACGGGGGGAACACTGAAGCTTTCTTT.

The chain joins TRBV19 to TRBJ2-5, with D uncertain. The CDR3 covers 15 residues. V shed 3 bases and J shed 3 bases, with 14 bases lying between them. Germline V gene data show CDR1 as LNHDA and CDR2 as SQIVND (reference sequence). DNA of the CDR3: TGTGCCAGTAGTATGTTTTCCAGCTCCGAAGAGACCCAGTACTTC. It is translated as CASSMFSSSEETQYF.